This passage covers 16 T cell receptor beta chains from one sample sequenced in a study of T cells in Graves' hyperthyroidism and ophthalmopathy. Researchers took RNA transcripts and amplified the TCR beta CDR3 regions from them. The study used the HTBI primer set for a first-round RT-PCR of the TCR CDR3. Via MiXCR, TCRdb re-called the multiplex PCR reads, giving one row per CDR3 protein. The table has a few hundred thousand distinct CDR3 sequences, 40% to 55% seen once. Sequenced sample: peripheral blood or thyroid tissue (not recorded which). The receptors derive from a young woman with Graves' hyperthyroidism.

This sequence joins TRBV6-2 or TRBV6-3 and TRBJ2-7; D assignment may be TRBD1 or TRBD2 (6 bases each). V was trimmed by 11 bases and J by 3 bases, leaving 20 bases between them. The CDR3 loop spans 14 amino acids. The germline V gene encodes CDR1 MNHEY and CDR2 SVGEGT. The CDR3 loop reads CASPFGGWIYEQYF. The CDR3 DNA follows: TGTGCCTCTCCGTTCGGGGGCTGGATCTACGAGCAGTACTTC.

The chain recombines TRBV14 with TRBJ2-1; D is undetermined. The CDR3 runs 13 residues. Germline V gives CDR1 SGHDN, CDR2 FVKESK. The V gene lost 1 base and the J gene lost 8 bases, with 9 bases spanning the gap. CDR3 in amino acids: CASSQGEWDEQFF. In nucleotides, the CDR3 is TGTGCCAGCAGCCAAGGAGAGTGGGATGAGCAGTTCTTC.

This chain connects TRBV4-2 to TRBJ1-2; TRBD1 agrees at 8 bases. The CDR3 has 15 amino acids. Germline CDR1 and CDR2: LGHNA and YNFKEQ. With V trimmed by 4 bases and J by 1 base, 5 bases remained unmatched. The CDR3 DNA sequence: TGTGCCAGCAGCCCGGGAGACAGGGGTAACTATGGCTACACCTTC. This codes for CASSPGDRGNYGYTF.

The chain couples TRBV24-1 to TRBJ2-7; D uncertain. This CDR3 contains 17 residues. Germline loops: CDR1 KGHDR, CDR2 SFDVKD. Trimming left V 5 bases short and J 0 bases short, with 19 bases between. The CDR3 loop is CATSVGFWAVNSYEQYF. The CDR3 DNA sequence: TGTGCCACCAGTGTGGGGTTCTGGGCAGTAAACTCCTACGAGCAGTACTTC.

The chain couples TRBV20-1 to TRBJ1-1; D not certain. This CDR3 is built from 13 residues. Between the trimmed V and J ends, which lost 2 bases and 4 bases, there was a span of 11 bases. Germline CDR1 DFQATT, CDR2 SNEGSKA (reference sequence). CDR3 DNA: TGCAGTGCTAGAAAAATCGACACCACTGAAGCTTTCTTT. It translates to CSARKIDTTEAFF.

This clonotype has more than one count but fewer than ten. The CDR3 coding sequence is TGTGCCAGCAGCGTAGCGATGGGGTCGGAGACCCAGTACTTC. It encodes CASSVAMGSETQYF. This chain connects TRBV9 to TRBJ2-5; no firm D call. Germline V gene data show CDR1 as SGDLS and CDR2 as YYNGEE. Trimming shortened V by 0 bases and J by 5 bases, and 11 bases separated the two germline ends. This CDR3 has 14 amino acids. The full variable domain, rest sourced from reference TRBV9 and TRBJ2-5, is DSGVTQTPKHLITATGQRVTLRCSPRSGDLSVYWYQQSLDQGLQFLIQYYNGEERAKGNILERFSAQQFPDLHSELNLSSLELGDSALYFCASSVAMGSETQYFGPGTRLLVL.

A single count supports this clonotype. The J gene is TRBJ1-6, the V gene TRBV7-4, with D perhaps matching TRBD1 (5 bases). The germline V gene has CDR1 SGHVT and CDR2 SQSDAQ. The length of the CDR3 is 14 residues. V was pared by 5 bases and J by 4 bases, with 9 bases between. The CDR3 bases are TGTGCCAGCAGCGAGAGACAGTATAATTCACCCCTCCACTTT. Amino acids: CASSERQYNSPLHF.

The chain has TRBV7-9 and TRBJ1-1, with D unclear. V was pared by 11 bases and J by 0 bases, with 13 bases between. This CDR3 region has 13 residues. From germline, CDR1 is SEHNR and CDR2 FQNEAQ (reference sequence). CDR3 coding DNA: TGTGCCTGGAGTGTATCGGTGAACACTGAAGCTTTCTTT. It specifies CAWSVSVNTEAFF.

This clonotype was seen at least ten times. The chain joins TRBV7-9 to TRBJ1-5, with D possibly matching TRBD1 (5 bases). CDR1 SEHNR and CDR2 FQNEAQ come from the germline V gene (reference sequence). The length of the CDR3 is 14 residues. V lost 8 bases, J lost 0 bases, and 11 bases lay in between. The CDR3 sequence: CASSSGFSNQPQHF. In DNA form, the CDR3 reads TGTGCCAGCTCCTCAGGGTTTAGCAATCAGCCCCAGCATTTT. Full variable domain (outside the CDR3, taken from reference TRBV7-9 and TRBJ1-5): DTGVSQNPRHKITKRGQNVTFRCDPISEHNRLYWYRQTLGQGPEFLTYFQNEAQLEKSRLLSDRFSAERPKGSFSTLEIQRTEQGDSAMYLCASSSGFSNQPQHFGDGTRLSIL.

CDR3 sequence: CSARDYVRNTEAFF. In DNA, the CDR3 is TGCAGTGCTAGAGATTACGTACGGAACACTGAAGCTTTCTTT. The chain recombines TRBV20-1 with TRBJ1-1; unclear D gene. Germline V gives CDR1 DFQATT, CDR2 SNEGSKA (reference sequence). V lost 0 bases and J lost 1, with 9 bases in between. The length of the CDR3 is 14 residues.

This chain joins TRBV6-1 and TRBJ2-7; D perhaps matches TRBD2 (6 bases). This CDR3 is 14 amino acids long. V lost 3 bases and J lost 7, with 16 bases in between. CDR1 and CDR2 (germline): MNHNS, SASEGT. Written as DNA, the CDR3 is TGTGCCAGCAGTGACGGGACTCCAATGGGGGAGCAGTACTTC. Its translation: CASSDGTPMGEQYF.

This clonotype was counted at least ten times. This chain joins TRBV7-9 and TRBJ2-5; 11 nucleotides agree with TRBD2. V shed 11 bases, J shed 7 bases, and the junction held 18 bases outside the gene matches. Germline values: CDR1 SEHNR, CDR2 FQNEAQ (reference sequence). The CDR3 loop spans 16 amino acids. CDR3 in amino acids: CAVAGLAALRQWTQYF. Here the CDR3 DNA reads TGTGCCGTAGCGGGACTAGCGGCTCTACGTCAATGGACCCAGTACTTC.

This clonotype has more than one count but fewer than ten. The gene calls are TRBV19 and TRBJ2-2; 7 bases are shared with TRBD1. Germline V gene sequence: CDR1 LNHDA, CDR2 SQIVND (reference sequence). V trimming: 5 bases; J trimming: 7 bases; junction bases outside the gene matches: 7. The CDR3 sequence is 14 residues long. Here the CDR3 DNA reads TGTGCCAGTAGTTCACGACAGGGTGTCGGGGAGCTGTTTTTT. Translating gives CASSSRQGVGELFF.

The gene calls are TRBV7-9 and TRBJ1-5; maybe TRBD1 (6 bases). The V end was cut by 6 bases, the J end by 5 bases, with 26 bases between. This CDR3 region has 18 residues. Per germline, CDR1 SEHNR and CDR2 FQNEAQ (reference sequence). The CDR3 loop is CASSASTGARGTDQPQHF. The CDR3 DNA is TGTGCCAGCAGTGCTAGTACGGGGGCGCGAGGTACCGATCAGCCCCAGCATTTT.

There are many counts of this clonotype. The junction differs from germline at one of its ends, possibly a read error. The chain has TRBV7-9 and TRBJ1-2, with no clear D. CDR1 SEHNR and CDR2 FQNEAQ come from the germline V gene (reference sequence). The CDR3 has 12 amino acids. In nucleotides, the CDR3 is TGTGCCAGCAGTTTAGAAGGATGGGGCTACACCTTC. Its translation is CASSLEGWGYTF.

The chain carries TRBV7-2 and TRBJ2-3; D is ambiguous. From germline, CDR1 is SGHTA and CDR2 FQGNSA. Trimming cost V 5 bases and J 6 bases, with 9 bases left between them. This CDR3 contains 12 residues. CDR3 amino acids: CASSPLEDTQYF. The CDR3 region has the DNA TGTGCCAGCAGCCCCCTCGAGGATACGCAGTATTTT.